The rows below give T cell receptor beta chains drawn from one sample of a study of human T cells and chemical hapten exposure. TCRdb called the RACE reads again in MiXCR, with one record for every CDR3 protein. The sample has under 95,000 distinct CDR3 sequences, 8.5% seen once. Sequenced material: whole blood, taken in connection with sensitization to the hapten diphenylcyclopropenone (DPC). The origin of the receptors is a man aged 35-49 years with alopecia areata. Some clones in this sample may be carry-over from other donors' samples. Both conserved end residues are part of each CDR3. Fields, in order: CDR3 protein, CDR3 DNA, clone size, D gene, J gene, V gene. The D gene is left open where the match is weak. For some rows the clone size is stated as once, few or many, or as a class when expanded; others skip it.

CSVGELETGFYGYTF,TGCAGCGTTGGAGAGTTGGAGACAGGCTTCTATGGCTACACCTTC,many,.,TRBJ1-2,TRBV29-1
CSARSGGGEQYF,TGCAGCGCCCGTAGCGGGGGGGGCGAGCAGTACTTC,many,TRBD2,TRBJ2-7,TRBV29-1
CASSVARQGHGELFF,TGTGCCAGCAGCGTAGCGAGACAGGGACACGGGGAGCTGTTTTTT,.,TRBD1,TRBJ2-2,TRBV9
CASSYNRENNYGYTF,TGCGCCAGCAGCTATAACAGGGAAAATAACTATGGCTACACCTTC,few,.,TRBJ1-2,TRBV5-1
CASSQHEGRETQYF,TGTGCCAGCAGCCAACATGAGGGGAGGGAGACCCAGTACTTC,few,.,TRBJ2-5,TRBV3-1
CASSLSYLTDTQYF,TGTGCCAGCAGCTTATCCTATTTGACAGATACGCAGTATTTT,few,.,TRBJ2-3,TRBV7-6
CASSLISTDTQYF,TGTGCCAGCAGTCTAATAAGCACAGATACGCAGTATTTT,few,.,TRBJ2-3,TRBV28
CASSVEDNPGTEAFF,TGTGCCAGCAGCGTAGAGGATAACCCAGGTACTGAAGCTTTCTTT,few,.,TRBJ1-1,TRBV9
CSVEINSGNTIYF,TGCAGCGTTGAGATCAACTCTGGAAACACCATATATTTT,many,.,TRBJ1-3,TRBV29-1
CASSPLDRDNYGYTF,TGTGCCAGCTCACCCCTCGACAGGGATAACTATGGCTACACCTTC,few,TRBD1,TRBJ1-2,TRBV18
CASGPEAETQYF,TGTGCCAGCGGCCCTGAGGCGGAGACCCAGTACTTC,.,.,TRBJ2-5,TRBV28
CASSQPLVVGTDTQYF,TGTGCCAGCAGCCAACCCCTGGTAGTGGGCACAGATACGCAGTATTTT,many,.,TRBJ2-3,TRBV12-3/TRBV12-4
CASSPKGAVGADTQYF,TGTGCCAGCAGTCCGAAAGGGGCGGTTGGCGCAGATACGCAGTATTTT,.,.,TRBJ2-3,TRBV7-6
CASSSTGFSGNTIYF,TGTGCCAGCAGTTCTACAGGGTTTTCAGGAAACACCATATATTTT,few,.,TRBJ1-3,TRBV6-5
CASSPDGRGLDSPLHF,TGTGCCAGCTCCCCGGATGGCAGGGGGCTGGATTCACCCCTCCACTTT,few,TRBD1,TRBJ1-6,TRBV7-3
CASSSPTGISTDTQYF,TGTGCCAGCAGCTCACCGACAGGGATTAGCACAGATACGCAGTATTTT,.,TRBD1,TRBJ2-3,TRBV5-5
CSVKIGLLSTDTQYF,TGCAGCGTCAAAATCGGACTGCTAAGCACAGATACGCAGTATTTT,many,.,TRBJ2-3,TRBV29-1
CASSQDRVSNQPQHF,TGTGCCAGCAGCCAGGACAGGGTCTCCAATCAGCCCCAGCATTTT,few,TRBD1,TRBJ1-5,TRBV3-1
CASSSQRDRTEAFF,TGTGCCAGCAGTTCCCAACGTGACAGGACCGAAGCTTTCTTT,.,.,TRBJ1-1,TRBV28
CASSLATTGTRLPQHF,TGCGCCAGCAGCTTGGCCACCACAGGGACACGGCTGCCCCAGCATTTT,.,.,TRBJ1-5,TRBV5-1
CASSLTRGETQYF,TGTGCCAGCAGTCTCACCCGAGGGGAGACCCAGTACTTC,few,.,TRBJ2-5,TRBV6-5
CASSVFDSQPGANVLTF,TGTGCCAGCAGCGTATTTGATTCCCAGCCTGGGGCCAACGTCCTGACTTTC,few,.,TRBJ2-6,TRBV9
CASSQDWGRDRANEQFF,TGTGCCAGCAGCCAAGATTGGGGGCGGGACAGGGCTAATGAGCAGTTCTTC,.,TRBD1,TRBJ2-1,TRBV3-1
CAISEGQGRLGELFF,TGTGCCATCAGTGAGGGACAGGGACGATTAGGGGAGCTGTTTTTT,.,TRBD1,TRBJ2-2,TRBV10-3
CASSLLGRDSEQETQYF,TGTGCCAGCAGTTTATTGGGCCGGGACAGCGAACAAGAGACCCAGTACTTC,few,TRBD1,TRBJ2-5,TRBV28
CASSFVRLPTDTQYF,TGTGCCAGCAGTTTCGTCAGGCTTCCCACAGATACGCAGTATTTT,.,.,TRBJ2-3,TRBV28
CASSYHPGQGAGELFF,TGTGCCAGCAGTTACCATCCGGGACAGGGAGCCGGGGAGCTGTTTTTT,.,TRBD1,TRBJ2-2,TRBV6-5
CASSQASGRGQFF,TGTGCCAGCAGCCAAGCTAGCGGGAGAGGGCAGTTCTTC,.,TRBD2,TRBJ2-1,TRBV14
CSASPLAGGLNTGELFF,TGCAGTGCTAGTCCGCTAGCGGGAGGGTTGAACACCGGGGAGCTGTTTTTT,many,TRBD2,TRBJ2-2,TRBV20-1
CASSSRDYTDTQYF,TGTGCCAGCAGTTCCCGCGACTACACAGATACGCAGTATTTT,many,.,TRBJ2-3,TRBV12-3/TRBV12-4
CSAGLAGADTQYF,TGCAGTGCGGGACTAGCGGGAGCTGATACGCAGTATTTT,few,TRBD2,TRBJ2-3,TRBV20-1
CASSLGGTVTDTQYF,TGTGCCAGCAGCTTAGGGGGCACCGTGACAGATACGCAGTATTTT,few,.,TRBJ2-3,TRBV7-9
CATSGPGLANTGELFF,TGTGCCACCAGTGGTCCGGGACTAGCAAACACCGGGGAGCTGTTTTTT,many,TRBD2,TRBJ2-2,TRBV24-1
CASSYDRENQPQHF,TGTGCCAGCAGTTATGACAGGGAAAATCAGCCCCAGCATTTT,few,TRBD1,TRBJ1-5,TRBV6-2/TRBV6-3
CASSPAAAENTGELFF,TGTGCCAGCAGCCCGGCGGCCGCGGAGAACACCGGGGAGCTGTTTTTT,.,.,TRBJ2-2,TRBV6-5
CSARDTPDYGYTF,TGCAGTGCTAGAGATACCCCCGACTATGGCTACACCTTC,.,.,TRBJ1-2,TRBV20-1
CASSPSGDHTQYF,TGTGCCAGCAGCCCGTCAGGGGACCATACGCAGTATTTT,.,.,TRBJ2-3,TRBV5-4
CASSQGLSGSYNEQFF,TGTGCCAGCAGCCAAGGGTTAAGCGGGTCCTACAATGAGCAGTTCTTC,.,.,TRBJ2-1,TRBV3-1
CSVERDYEQYF,TGCAGCGTTGAAAGGGACTACGAGCAGTACTTC,few,.,TRBJ2-7,TRBV29-1
CASSLSGTDEKLFF,TGCGCCAGCAGCCTATCCGGGACAGATGAAAAACTGTTTTTT,many,TRBD1,TRBJ1-4,TRBV5-1
CASTRFRVGRNKENSNQPQHF,TGTGCCAGCACTCGGTTTCGGGTTGGCAGGAACAAGGAAAATAGCAATCAGCCCCAGCATTTT,many,.,TRBJ1-5,TRBV28
CSATLLSGGNYEQYF,TGCAGTGCTACCCTCCTGAGCGGGGGGAACTACGAGCAGTACTTC,many,TRBD2,TRBJ2-7,TRBV20-1
CSVGQGDYEKLFF,TGCAGCGTGGGACAGGGGGATTATGAAAAACTGTTTTTT,few,TRBD1,TRBJ1-4,TRBV29-1
CASSLPLGQETQYF,TGTGCCAGCAGCCTTCCCTTGGGCCAAGAGACCCAGTACTTC,once,.,TRBJ2-5,TRBV7-9
CATRQEIADTQYF,TGTGCCACCAGACAGGAGATAGCAGATACGCAGTATTTT,few,.,TRBJ2-3,TRBV2
CASSYSSGALGANVLTF,TGTGCCAGCAGTTATTCGTCAGGGGCGCTTGGGGCCAACGTCCTGACTTTC,.,.,TRBJ2-6,TRBV6-2/TRBV6-3
CSVPRPGGRVSEAFF,TGCAGCGTCCCGCGGCCCGGAGGGCGGGTGTCTGAAGCTTTCTTT,.,.,TRBJ1-1,TRBV29-1
CASSPPVDYRPYTF,TGTGCCAGTAGTCCACCCGTTGATTATCGACCGTACACCTTC,many,.,TRBJ1-2,TRBV19
CSGQASTETQYF,TGCAGTGGGCAGGCTAGCACGGAGACCCAGTACTTC,many,.,TRBJ2-5,TRBV29-1
CSARDKGVGTEAFF,TGCAGTGCTAGAGATAAAGGGGTGGGCACTGAAGCTTTCTTT,many,.,TRBJ1-1,TRBV20-1
CASSLSRAGNNEQFF,TGTGCCAGCAGCTTGTCGAGGGCGGGGAACAATGAGCAGTTCTTC,many,.,TRBJ2-1,TRBV6-2/TRBV6-3
CASSQGQSSGNTIYF,TGTGCCAGCAGCCAAGGCCAGAGCTCTGGAAACACCATATATTTT,few,.,TRBJ1-3,TRBV4-2
CASSFLGTSYEQYF,TGTGCCAGCAGTTTTCTGGGGACCTCCTACGAGCAGTACTTC,many,.,TRBJ2-7,TRBV28
CASSSYGTSGTSEQYF,TGTGCCAGCAGTTCTTACGGGACTAGCGGGACCTCCGAGCAGTACTTC,.,TRBD2,TRBJ2-7,TRBV28
CSVGIAGGNTDTQYF,TGCAGCGTTGGGATTGCAGGGGGCAACACAGATACGCAGTATTTT,few,TRBD1,TRBJ2-3,TRBV29-1
CASSADVGTGNEKLFF,TGTGCCAGCAGCGCCGACGTGGGGACAGGGAATGAAAAACTGTTTTTT,few,TRBD1,TRBJ1-4,TRBV9